Presented here are 25 T cell receptor beta chains from one specimen sequenced in a study of blood T cell repertoires in COVID-19. Using immunoSEQ multiplex PCR, the repertoire was profiled, and TCRdb retains in-frame clones only, with some absent. The data hold about 190,000 clones, with about 81% observed a single time. Source material: peripheral blood. These receptor sequences come from a woman of 80 years or more with COVID-19, enrolled during active disease.

V is TRBV27 and J is TRBJ1-3, with a tentative D call TRBD1 (6 bases). Germline CDR1 reads MNHEY; CDR2 reads SMNVEV (reference sequence). This CDR3 region has 14 residues. Trimming stripped 6 bases from V and 2 bases from J, with 11 bases between. The CDR3 region is CASSRGGAGNTIYF. The CDR3, as DNA: TGTGCCAGCAGCCGAGGGGGGGCTGGAAACACCATATATTTT.

The genes are TRBV12-5 and TRBJ2-1; 14 nucleotides agree with TRBD2. The ends lost 5 bases at V and 8 bases at J; junction bases unmatched: 8. This CDR3 is built from 16 residues. Per the germline V gene, CDR1 is LGHNT and CDR2 is FRNRAP. The CDR3 loop reads CASGRLAGGGLYEQFF. The CDR3 DNA follows: TGTGCTAGTGGTCGACTAGCGGGAGGGGGGTTGTATGAGCAGTTCTTC.

The genes are TRBV24-1 and TRBJ2-3; D is uncertain. The CDR3 totals 17 residues. V was cut by 0 bases and J by 2 bases, with 14 bases left in between. Germline CDR1 and CDR2: KGHDR and SFDVKD. The CDR3 protein is CATSDLPGRRSTDTQYF. CDR3 DNA sequence: TGTGCCACCAGTGATTTGCCTGGCCGGAGATCCACAGATACGCAGTATTTT.

J is TRBJ2-1 and V is TRBV3-1 (or the pseudogene TRBV3-2), with 7 bases that match TRBD1. Germline values: CDR1 LGHDT, CDR2 YNNKEL (reference sequence). Unmatched junction bases numbered 7, after V lost 0 bases and J lost 2 bases. The CDR3 covers 17 residues. The CDR3 coding sequence is TGTGCCAGCAGCCAAGATACCCGGGACAGCGCCTACAATGAGCAGTTCTTC. This translates into CASSQDTRDSAYNEQFF.

In this sample, this clone turned up once. This rearrangement joins TRBV7-2 to TRBJ2-7, with 10 bases that match TRBD2. Germline assignment: CDR1 SGHTA and CDR2 FQGNSA. CDR3 length equals 15 residues. The ends lost 0 bases at V and 4 bases at J; junction bases unmatched: 3. In nucleotides, the CDR3 is TGTGCCAGCAGCTTAGCTAGCGGGGGGCTTTACGAGCAGTACTTC. Translating it yields CASSLASGGLYEQYF.

V usage is TRBV19 and J usage is TRBJ2-2; D might be TRBD1 (5 bases). V lost 3 bases to trimming and J lost 5 bases, with 7 bases between them. CDR3 length: 13 residues. Per the germline V gene, CDR1 is LNHDA and CDR2 is SQIVND (reference sequence). In DNA, the CDR3 is TGTGCCAGTAGTATGACAGTTACCGGGGAGCTGTTTTTT. Residues: CASSMTVTGELFF. Complete variable domain (other parts from reference TRBV19 and TRBJ2-2): DGGITQSPKYLFRKEGQNVTLSCEQNLNHDAMYWYRQDPGQGLRLIYYSQIVNDFQKGDIAEGYSVSREKKESFPLTVTSAQKNPTAFYLCASSMTVTGELFFGEGSRLTVL.

This chain connects TRBV10-3 to TRBJ2-7; weak D call: TRBD1 (6 bases). The CDR3 is 13 residues long. Germline loops: CDR1 ENHRY, CDR2 SYGVKD. Trimming removed 6 bases from V and 4 bases from J, with 13 bases in between. This chain's CDR3 is CAISPDSAYEQYF. Here the CDR3 DNA reads TGTGCCATCAGCCCGGACAGCGCGTACGAGCAGTACTTC.

The chain joins TRBV2 to TRBJ2-6, with D hard to call. The V gene's germline CDR1 is SNHLY and CDR2 FYNNEI. The CDR3 runs 16 residues. V gave up 4 bases and J gave up 3 bases, with 13 bases separating them. CDR3 nucleotides: TGTGCCAGCAGTGTCTTCCAGGTTTATGGGGCCAACGTCCTGACTTTC. Protein: CASSVFQVYGANVLTF.

This chain joins TRBV5-4 and TRBJ1-2; 9 bases are shared with TRBD1. V lost 4 bases, J lost 8 bases, and 6 bases stayed unmatched. CDR3 length equals 13 residues. Germline assignment: CDR1 SGHNT and CDR2 YYREEE (reference sequence). CDR3 sequence reads: CASSPGQGWGYTF. The CDR3, as DNA: TGTGCCAGCAGCCCAGGACAGGGGTGGGGCTACACCTTC.

The J gene is TRBJ2-1, the V gene TRBV12-3 or TRBV12-4; weak D call: TRBD2 (6 bases). The germline V and J ends were trimmed by 1 base and 10 bases, with 11 bases remaining between them. The CDR3 runs 13 residues. The CDR3 DNA is TGTGCCAGCAGTTTAGTGGCGGGAAACGAGCAGTTCTTC. Encoded protein: CASSLVAGNEQFF.

Here the CDR3 reads CASSPVGGSGVYNEQFF. The CDR3 nucleotides are TGTGCCAGCTCACCAGTTGGGGGGAGCGGGGTCTACAATGAGCAGTTCTTC. This sequence joins TRBV18 and TRBJ2-1; 7 positions match TRBD2. The V segment lost 2 bases and the J segment 3 bases; nucleotides outside the gene matches: 10. Per germline, CDR1 KGHSH and CDR2 LQKENI. This CDR3 has 17 amino acids.

V and J are TRBV24-1 and TRBJ2-2; 8 bases line up with TRBD1. Germline V gene data show CDR1 as KGHDR and CDR2 as SFDVKD. This CDR3 spans 14 amino acids. With V trimmed by 10 bases and J by 1 base, 4 bases remained unmatched. For the CDR3, the DNA is TGTGCCACTTCAGGGGGCATGAACACCGGGGAGCTGTTTTTT. It specifies CATSGGMNTGELFF.

The chain links TRBV7-6 to TRBJ2-1; D gene unclear. This CDR3 is built from 15 residues. Germline CDR1 reads SGHVS; CDR2 reads FNYEAQ. The V and J ends lost 5 bases and 4 bases respectively, with 15 bases between them. The DNA of the CDR3 is TGTGCCAGCAGCCCCTCCAACAGCCGATACAATGAGCAGTTCTTC. This encodes CASSPSNSRYNEQFF. Full variable domain (outside the CDR3, taken from reference TRBV7-6 and TRBJ2-1): GAGVSQSPRYKVTKRGQDVALRCDPISGHVSLYWYRQALGQGPEFLTYFNYEAQQDKSGLPNDRFSAERPEGSISTLTIQRTEQRDSAMYRCASSPSNSRYNEQFFGPGTRLTVL.

The genes are TRBV6-2 or TRBV6-3 and TRBJ1-5; D is ambiguous. Deletions cut 5 bases from V and 6 bases from J, with 11 bases between. CDR1 MNHEY and CDR2 SVGEGT come from the germline V gene. CDR3 length: 13 amino acids. This CDR3 reads CASSPIGGQPQHF. CDR3 sequence (DNA): TGTGCCAGCAGTCCCATAGGAGGTCAGCCCCAGCATTTT.

The V call is TRBV4-1, the J call TRBJ2-2, with D perhaps TRBD1 (5 bases). Trimming removed 0 bases at V and 3 bases at J, with 11 bases between. CDR1 and CDR2 from the germline V gene are MGHRA and YSYEKL. This CDR3 region has 16 residues. CDR3 residues: CASSQDRALHTGELFF. DNA for the CDR3: TGCGCCAGCAGCCAAGACAGGGCCCTCCACACCGGGGAGCTGTTTTTT.

The chain employs TRBV14 and TRBJ2-5; D uncertain. This CDR3 is built from 14 residues. The germline V gene encodes CDR1 SGHDN and CDR2 FVKESK. The V and J ends lost 4 bases and 6 bases respectively, with 15 bases between them. CDR3 sequence (DNA): TGTGCCAGCAGCCCGGAGACGGCTTTAAAGACCCAGTACTTC. This codes for CASSPETALKTQYF.

This clone was seen once. DNA for the CDR3: TGTGCCAGCAGTTTATCTAGTGGACAGAGCTCCTACAATGAGCAGTTCTTC. Protein sequence: CASSLSSGQSSYNEQFF. The chain joins TRBV28 to TRBJ2-1; TRBD1 is a possible D gene (6 bases). Trimming left V 1 base short and J 0 bases short, with 13 bases between. The CDR3 sequence is 17 residues long. Germline V gene lookup returns CDR1 MDHEN and CDR2 SYDVKM.

The chain is built from TRBV10-3 and TRBJ2-1; TRBD2 is a possible D gene (6 bases). CDR3 length: 12 residues. Germline CDR1 is ENHRY and CDR2 is SYGVKD. Trimming stripped 7 bases from V and 8 bases from J, with 12 bases between. The CDR3 nucleotides are TGTGCCATCAAGGCGGGGTACGATGAGCAGTTCTTC. This codes for CAIKAGYDEQFF.

The chain joins TRBV5-1 to TRBJ1-3; the D is unclear. The CDR3 is made up of 15 amino acids. Germline CDR1 is SGHRS and CDR2 is YFSETQ. Between the trimmed V and J ends, which lost 0 bases and 8 bases, there was a span of 15 bases. The DNA of the CDR3 is TGCGCCAGCAGCTTGGGTTCGGGGTTTGGCCACACCATATATTTT. It codes for CASSLGSGFGHTIYF.

The rearrangement joins TRBV13 to TRBJ2-7; 7 nucleotides line up with TRBD1. The CDR3 extends over 12 amino acids. Trimming cost V 6 bases and J 6 bases; bases outside gene matches: 5. Per the germline V gene, CDR1 is PRHDT and CDR2 is FYEKMQ (reference sequence). The CDR3 nucleotides are TGTGCCAGCAGAATAGGGGGCGGCGAGCAGTACTTC. Its translation: CASRIGGGEQYF.

The gene calls are TRBV5-1 and TRBJ2-6, with 7 bases that match TRBD1. This CDR3 comprises 16 residues. The germline V gene has CDR1 SGHRS and CDR2 YFSETQ. J gave up 0 bases and V 4 bases, and 4 bases lay outside the gene matches. The CDR3 bases are TGCGCCAGCAGCCCGGGACAGTCCTCTGGGGCCAACGTCCTGACTTTC. This translates into CASSPGQSSGANVLTF. Filled out from reference TRBV5-1 and TRBJ2-6, the complete variable domain reads KAGVTQTPRYLIKTRGQQVTLSCSPISGHRSVSWYQQTPGQGLQFLFEYFSETQRNKGNFPGRFSGRQFSNSRSEMNVSTLELGDSALYLCASSPGQSSGANVLTFGAGSRLTVL.

The chain combines TRBV19 with TRBJ1-5; 7 nucleotides match TRBD1. The trim removed 3 bases at V and 0 bases at J, leaving 2 bases unmatched. The CDR3 sequence is 15 residues long. CDR1 LNHDA and CDR2 SQIVND come from the germline V gene (reference sequence). For the CDR3, the DNA is TGTGCCAGTAGTATCGGACAGGTTAGCAATCAGCCCCAGCATTTT. Encoded protein: CASSIGQVSNQPQHF.

This clone was seen just once. The V and J genes are TRBV7-9 and TRBJ2-7, with D maybe TRBD1 (6 bases). CDR3 length equals 16 residues. V was trimmed by 5 bases and J by 4 bases, leaving 21 bases between them. Germline CDR1 reads SEHNR; CDR2 reads FQNEAQ (reference sequence). CDR3 DNA: TGTGCCAGCAGCCCGAACCCCAGGGGTTACTTTTACGAGCAGTACTTC. Translating it yields CASSPNPRGYFYEQYF.

This clone has just one count. The chain is built from TRBV5-1 and TRBJ2-7, with TRBD1 matching 9 bases. There are 15 residues in the CDR3. The V and J ends lost 0 bases and 6 bases, in that order; junction bases with no gene match: 7. CDR1 and CDR2 from the germline V gene are SGHRS and YFSETQ. The CDR3, as DNA: TGCGCCAGCAGCTTGGTGCCGGGACAGGGCCTCGAGCAGTACTTC. Its translation: CASSLVPGQGLEQYF.

The rearrangement uses TRBV15 and TRBJ1-2; 8 bases are shared with TRBD1. The CDR3 contains 16 residues. Germline assignment: CDR1 LNHNV and CDR2 YYDKDF (reference sequence). V shed 0 bases and J 3 bases; nucleotides not matched to a gene: 6. The DNA of the CDR3 is TGTGCCACCAGCAGAGATCGACAGGGGCCATACTATGGCTACACCTTC. This sequence encodes CATSRDRQGPYYGYTF.